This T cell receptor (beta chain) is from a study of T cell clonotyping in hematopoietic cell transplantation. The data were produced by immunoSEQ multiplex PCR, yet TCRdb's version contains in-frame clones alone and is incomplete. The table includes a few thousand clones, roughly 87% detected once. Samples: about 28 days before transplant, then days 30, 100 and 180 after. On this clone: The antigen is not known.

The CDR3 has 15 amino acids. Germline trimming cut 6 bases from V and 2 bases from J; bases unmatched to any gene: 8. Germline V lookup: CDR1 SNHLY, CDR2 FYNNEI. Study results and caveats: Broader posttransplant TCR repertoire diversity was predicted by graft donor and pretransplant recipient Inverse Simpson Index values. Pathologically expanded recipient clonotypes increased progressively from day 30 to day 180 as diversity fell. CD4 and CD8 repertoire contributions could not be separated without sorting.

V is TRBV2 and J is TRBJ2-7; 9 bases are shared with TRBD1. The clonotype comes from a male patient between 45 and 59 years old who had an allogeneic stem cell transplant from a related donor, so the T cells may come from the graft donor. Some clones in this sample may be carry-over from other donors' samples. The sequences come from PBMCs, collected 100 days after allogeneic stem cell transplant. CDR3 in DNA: TGTGCCAGCAGGGCCGGGACAGGGTTCGCCTACGAGCAGTACTTC. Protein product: CASRAGTGFAYEQYF.